This T cell receptor beta chain was identified in a study of T-cell memory formation after mild COVID-19. Study at large: TCR clusters were mostly donor specific. General study points: Proof of SARS-CoV-2 specificity was absent for the second-wave clones that crested on day 37.

This clonotype was detected a few times. Its antigen is undetermined. TCRdb redid the calling of the 5' RACE reads with MiXCR, one entry per CDR3 protein. The repertoire holds around 530,000 distinct CDR3 sequences, with about 20% as singletons. CDR3 length equals 16 residues. V shed 0 bases and J shed 2 bases, with 15 bases lying between them. Germline lookup yields CDR1 SGHKS and CDR2 YYEKEE (reference sequence). This TCR came from an adult woman who had mild COVID-19 (a few samples of this study predate the infection). Cell type and time point are not known. Sequenced: PBMCs or a T cell subset sorted from them (not recorded which). The rearrangement uses TRBV5-5 and TRBJ2-7, with D perhaps given as TRBD1 or TRBD2 (5 bases each). CDR3 sequence: CASSLGDPRGAYEQYF. The CDR3 coding sequence is TGTGCCAGCAGCTTGGGGGACCCTAGAGGGGCCTACGAGCAGTACTTC.